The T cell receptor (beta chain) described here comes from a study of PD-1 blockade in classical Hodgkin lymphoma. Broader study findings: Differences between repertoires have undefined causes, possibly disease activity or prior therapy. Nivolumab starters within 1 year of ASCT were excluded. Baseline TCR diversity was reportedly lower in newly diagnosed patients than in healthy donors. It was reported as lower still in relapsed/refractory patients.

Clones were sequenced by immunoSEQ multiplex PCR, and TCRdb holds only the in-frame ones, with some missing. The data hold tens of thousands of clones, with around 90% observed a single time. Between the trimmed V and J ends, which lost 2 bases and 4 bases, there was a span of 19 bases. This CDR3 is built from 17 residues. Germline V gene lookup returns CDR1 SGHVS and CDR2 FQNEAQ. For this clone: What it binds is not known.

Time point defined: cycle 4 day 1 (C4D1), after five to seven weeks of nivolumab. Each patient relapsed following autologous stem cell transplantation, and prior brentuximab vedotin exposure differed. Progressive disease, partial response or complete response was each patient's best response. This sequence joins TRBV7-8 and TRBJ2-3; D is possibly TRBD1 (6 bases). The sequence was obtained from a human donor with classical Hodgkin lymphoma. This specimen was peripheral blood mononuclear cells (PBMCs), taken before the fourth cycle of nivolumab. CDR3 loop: CASSLFNTGLNADTQYF. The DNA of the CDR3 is TGTGCCAGCAGCTTATTTAATACAGGGCTTAACGCAGATACGCAGTATTTT.